The present TCR beta chain was sequenced within a study of blood T cell repertoires in COVID-19. Study at large: Sites in the United States, Italy and Spain provided acute and convalescent COVID-19 samples. Sources were T cells, B-cell-depleted T cells, or PBMCs; the material itself was cDNA or gDNA.

Patients in Seattle were enrolled during active infection, then followed longitudinally. The CDR3 covers 12 residues. V lost 6 bases and J lost 10, with 15 bases in between. Generated by immunoSEQ multiplex PCR, the TCRdb table keeps only in-frame clones and is missing some. The data contain more than 250,000 clones, more than 70% of them singletons. This chain uses TRBV12-3 or TRBV12-4 with TRBJ1-1, with D perhaps matching TRBD1 (5 bases). The sequenced sample consisted of peripheral blood. The TCR sequence derives from a woman aged 25 to 39 with COVID-19, enrolled during active disease. CDR3 loop: CASSRTRLGAFF. The CDR3 nucleotides read TGTGCCAGCAGCCGGACACGGCTTGGAGCTTTCTTT.